These 32 T cell receptor beta chains originate from one sample sequenced in a study of T-cell reconstitution after alpha-beta-depleted transplantation in children (dated by TCRdb to the mid-2010s). The treatment or condition label, as the study defines it: allogeneic hematopoietic cell transplantation with graft depleted of TCRalphabeta T cells and CD19 B cells. Library preparation used PCR. The sequencer was an Illumina HiSeq 2500. To normalize quantification of the TCRbeta repertoire, the TCR libraries were built with molecular barcoding that relied on unique molecular identifiers. TCRdb's own reprocessing of the public reads used fastp at Q25 and MiXCR and kept productive beta chains. One record per CDR3 amino acid sequence lists the most common genes and DNA. The sample has fewer than 550,000 distinct CDR3 sequences on record, roughly 10% of them singletons. The ten biggest clones cover around 15% of the sample.

Sequencing was performed on PBMCs, mostly from graft donor cells, taken 180 days after TCRalphabeta/CD19-depleted stem cell transplant. These receptors were taken from a female patient younger than 10 who had a stem cell transplant for aplastic anemia, so the T cells may come from the graft donor.

This clonotype appeared many times. The rearrangement links TRBV7-3 to TRBJ2-1; 7 nucleotides line up with TRBD2. Per the germline V gene, CDR1 is SGHTA and CDR2 is FQGTGA. The ends lost 0 bases at V and 3 bases at J; junction bases unmatched: 5. The CDR3 is made up of 16 amino acids. CDR3 region: CASSLTFQRGYNEQFF. CDR3 DNA: TGTGCCAGCAGCTTAACGTTCCAGCGGGGCTACAATGAGCAGTTCTTC.

V usage is TRBV7-2 and J usage is TRBJ2-5, with D perhaps TRBD1 or TRBD2 (5 bases each). Germline CDR1 is SGHTA and CDR2 is FQGNSA. V was cut by 2 bases and J by 4 bases, with 14 bases left in between. This CDR3 has 15 amino acids. CDR3 bases: TGTGCCAGCAGCTTACTGAGGGGCGTCGGAGAGACCCAGTACTTC. Its protein product is CASSLLRGVGETQYF.

CDR3 bases: TGTGCCAGCAGTGTACTAGCCCAGCACTACACAGATACGCAGTATTTT. Translation: CASSVLAQHYTDTQYF. This chain joins TRBV6-5 and TRBJ2-3; weak D call: TRBD2 (6 bases). V lost 5 bases to trimming and J lost 2 bases, with 17 bases between them. CDR1 is MNHEY, CDR2 SVGAGI, per germline. This CDR3 comprises 16 residues.

This chain connects TRBV5-1 to TRBJ2-1; TRBD2 agrees at 9 bases. V lost 3 bases and J lost 4; bases outside the gene matches: 5. Germline assignment: CDR1 SGHRS and CDR2 YFSETQ. The CDR3 contains 15 residues. Written as DNA, the CDR3 is TGCGCCAGCAGCTCAGCGGGAGGAGGGTACAATGAGCAGTTCTTC. Its translation is CASSSAGGGYNEQFF.

The chain recombines TRBV15 with TRBJ1-3; D gene uncertain. This CDR3 comprises 16 residues. Between the trimmed V and J ends, which lost 1 base and 4 bases, there was a span of 14 bases. From germline, CDR1 is LNHNV and CDR2 YYDKDF (reference sequence). CDR3 region: CATSRAAAERGNTIYF. CDR3 DNA: TGTGCCACCAGCAGAGCTGCGGCCGAGAGAGGAAACACCATATATTTT. The complete variable domain, with remaining parts taken from reference TRBV15 and TRBJ1-3, reads DAMVIQNPRYQVTQFGKPVTLSCSQTLNHNVMYWYQQKSSQAPKLLFHYYDKDFNNEADTPDNFQSRRPNTSFCFLDIRSPGLGDTAMYLCATSRAAAERGNTIYFGEGSWLTVV.

The chain recombines TRBV3-1 with TRBJ2-2, with TRBD2 identical over 12 bases. The V gene end was trimmed by 4 bases and the J gene end by 0 bases; junction bases not matched to a gene: 9. Germline V lookup: CDR1 LGHDT, CDR2 YNNKEL (reference sequence). The CDR3 covers 19 residues. CDR3 nucleotide sequence: TGTGCCAGCAGCCCCCCGACTAGCGGGAGTATTCCGAACACCGGGGAGCTGTTTTTT. Translating it yields CASSPPTSGSIPNTGELFF.

The chain combines TRBV6-2 or TRBV6-3 with TRBJ2-1; 9 positions match TRBD2. The junction had 17 bases not matched to a gene; V was cut back by 6 bases and J by 8 bases. Germline V gives CDR1 MNHEY, CDR2 SVGEGT. The CDR3 extends over 17 amino acids. CDR3 in DNA: TGTGCCAGCAGGATGACGCCTAGCGGGGCGGAGTTCGATGAGCAGTTCTTC. It encodes CASRMTPSGAEFDEQFF.

The genes are TRBV9 and TRBJ1-2; D gene uncertain. The CDR3 runs to 11 residues. Germline V gene sequence: CDR1 SGDLS, CDR2 YYNGEE. Trimming removed 4 bases at V and 8 bases at J, with 9 bases between. CDR3 region: CASSRLGGYTF. The CDR3 coding sequence is TGTGCCAGCAGCCGTCTAGGCGGCTACACCTTC.

This clonotype was seen only a few times. The chain carries TRBV6-1 and TRBJ1-6; 7 bases match TRBD1. The germline V gene has CDR1 MNHNS and CDR2 SASEGT. The CDR3 has 13 amino acids. Germline trimming cut 5 bases from V and 19 bases from J; bases unmatched to any gene: 14. The CDR3, as DNA: TGTGCCAGCAGTCAACGGGAGGGACAGCACCGTCACTTT. Translation: CASSQREGQHRHF.

The chain recombines TRBV7-8 with TRBJ2-7, with D possibly TRBD2 on 7 matching bases. Germline V gene sequence: CDR1 SGHVS, CDR2 FQNEAQ. This CDR3 is built from 16 residues. V gave up 2 bases and J gave up 2 bases, with 16 bases separating them. CDR3 amino acids: CASSLRGGGHTYEQYV. CDR3 bases: TGTGCCAGCAGCTTACGCGGCGGGGGACACACCTACGAGCAGTACGTC.

A few counts support this clonotype. The rearrangement uses TRBV6-1 and TRBJ2-4; 9 bases line up with TRBD1. Germline lookup yields CDR1 MNHNS and CDR2 SASEGT. J gave up 6 bases and V 9 bases, and 9 bases lay outside the gene matches. This CDR3 has 14 amino acids. The CDR3 DNA sequence: TGTGCCAGTACTCAACAGGGGGCTAGAAACATTCAGTACTTC. Encoded protein: CASTQQGARNIQYF.

The V and J genes are TRBV19 and TRBJ2-2; D possibly corresponds to TRBD2 (7 bases). Germline CDR1 LNHDA, CDR2 SQIVND (reference sequence). This CDR3 is built from 15 residues. V was cut by 4 bases and J by 5 bases, with 14 bases left in between. The chain's CDR3 is CASSRGGDGTGELFF. CDR3 bases: TGTGCCAGTAGTAGAGGGGGGGATGGAACCGGGGAGCTGTTTTTT.

V gene TRBV6-2 or TRBV6-3 combines with J gene TRBJ2-7; D tentatively fits TRBD1 or TRBD2 (5 bases each). Between the trimmed V and J ends, which lost 2 bases and 6 bases, there was a span of 17 bases. Germline values: CDR1 MNHEY, CDR2 SVGEGT. This CDR3 has 15 residues. CDR3 coding DNA: TGTGCCAGCAGTTACACCGACTGGGACCTACTCGAGCAGTACTTC. Translated, it gives CASSYTDWDLLEQYF.

In this sample, this clonotype turned up many times. This clone may be a read error of a much larger clone one base away. This sequence joins TRBV5-1 and TRBJ1-1; D unclear. The V gene lost 0 bases and the J gene lost 1 base, with 4 bases spanning the gap. The length of the CDR3 is 13 residues. CDR1 SGHRS and CDR2 YFSETQ come from the germline V gene. The CDR3, as DNA: TGCGCCAGCAGCTTGGCCTGGAACACTGAAGCTTTCTTT. Amino acids: CASSLAWNTEAFF.

This clonotype was found a few times. The chain recombines TRBV3-1 with TRBJ1-1; weak D call: TRBD1 (5 bases). This CDR3 is built from 13 residues. Trimming stripped 8 bases from V and 5 bases from J, with 15 bases between. CDR1 and CDR2 (germline): LGHDT, YNNKEL (reference sequence). The CDR3 here is CASGSRGRTEAFF. In DNA form, the CDR3 reads TGTGCCAGCGGCTCGCGGGGGAGGACTGAAGCTTTCTTT.

The V gene is TRBV11-1, the J gene TRBJ2-1, with D possibly being TRBD2 (6 bases). The ends were cut back, 4 bases at V and 2 bases at J, with 21 bases in the middle. Germline CDR1 SGHAT, CDR2 FQDESV (reference sequence). The CDR3 contains 18 residues. The CDR3 sequence: CASSSNSVGRSPYNEQFF. CDR3 DNA sequence: TGTGCCAGCAGCTCAAATAGCGTGGGGAGGAGCCCCTACAATGAGCAGTTCTTC.

This clonotype was recorded at least ten times. The V call is TRBV29-1, the J call TRBJ1-2; 8 bases are shared with TRBD1. Per germline, CDR1 SQVTM and CDR2 ANQGSEA. The CDR3 runs to 16 residues. Trimming removed 7 bases from V and 4 bases from J; junction bases left unmatched: 17. CDR3 DNA: TGCAGCGGATTGGGGTCCACAGGGGGTCTGGGCTATGGCTACACCTTC. It specifies CSGLGSTGGLGYGYTF.

The V call is TRBV19, the J call TRBJ1-1; D gene uncertain. Trimming shortened V by 1 base and J by 2 bases, and 8 bases separated the two germline ends. CDR1 and CDR2 from the germline V gene are LNHDA and SQIVND (reference sequence). This CDR3 comprises 14 residues. The CDR3 nucleotides read TGTGCCAGTAGTATAGTTGCAGACAACACTGAAGCTTTCTTT. Its translation: CASSIVADNTEAFF.

The chain employs TRBV20-1 and TRBJ2-5, with 10 bases fitting TRBD2. Germline-derived CDR1 and CDR2 are DFQATT and SNEGSKA (reference sequence). Unmatched junction bases numbered 4, after V lost 0 bases and J lost 3 bases. This CDR3 spans 15 amino acids. CDR3 protein: CSARDGTSVEETQYF. CDR3 DNA: TGCAGTGCTAGAGACGGGACTAGCGTTGAAGAGACCCAGTACTTC.

This chain joins TRBV5-1 and TRBJ1-5; D is undetermined. Trimming pared 4 bases from V and 3 bases from J, leaving 11 bases between. Germline V CDR1 and CDR2: SGHRS, YFSETQ. The CDR3 has 14 amino acids. This chain's CDR3 is CASSPSGLNQPQHF. CDR3 coding DNA: TGCGCCAGCAGCCCCTCAGGACTCAATCAGCCCCAGCATTTT.

The rearrangement uses TRBV29-1 and TRBJ2-2; D gene ambiguous. In germline, CDR1 is SQVTM, CDR2 ANQGSEA. V lost 3 bases, J lost 4 bases, and 12 bases lay in between. The CDR3 consists of 14 residues. The CDR3 loop reads CSVEWAPGTGELFF. The CDR3 coding sequence is TGCAGCGTTGAGTGGGCTCCGGGCACCGGGGAGCTGTTTTTT.

This clonotype was counted only a few times. The V and J genes are TRBV7-8 and TRBJ2-7, with 8 nucleotides matching TRBD1. The J segment lost 3 bases and the V segment lost 5 bases, leaving 9 bases of the junction unmatched. Germline CDR1 reads SGHVS; CDR2 reads FQNEAQ. The CDR3 is 15 residues long. DNA of the CDR3: TGTGCCAGCAGCCTATTCCGGGACAGGTTCTACGAGCAGTACTTC. This encodes CASSLFRDRFYEQYF.

This clonotype was counted a few times. The chain uses TRBV21-1 and TRBJ1-5; no DNA check was done on the table's D call, TRBD1. TRBV21-1 is classified as a pseudogene. The CDR3 covers 18 residues. CDR3: CASSKVSDRGNGNQPQHF. Written as DNA, the CDR3 is TGTGCCAGCAGCAAAGTATCGGACAGGGGAAATGGCAATCAGCCCCAGCATTTT.

The rearrangement joins TRBV18 to TRBJ2-5; D is unclear. Trimming cost V 0 bases and J 6 bases, with 17 bases left between them. The CDR3 runs 16 residues. CDR1 is KGHSH, CDR2 LQKENI, per germline. The CDR3 is CASSPPNKKERQTQYF. The CDR3 coding sequence is TGTGCCAGCTCACCACCTAATAAAAAGGAGCGTCAGACCCAGTACTTC.

This clonotype turned up a few times. The chain joins TRBV4-3 to TRBJ2-2; 7 positions match TRBD1. After removal of 4 bases from V and 7 bases from J, the junction contained 9 bases not matched to a gene. In germline, CDR1 is LGHNA, CDR2 YSLEER. The CDR3 spans 15 residues. CDR3 sequence (DNA): TGCGCCAGCAGCCCACGGAGCACAGGGGACGGGGAGCTGTTTTTT. It is translated as CASSPRSTGDGELFF.

This clonotype has just a few counts. The chain has TRBV28 and TRBJ2-5; D is uncertain. The CDR3 consists of 12 residues. Between the trimmed V and J ends, which lost 8 bases and 5 bases, there was a span of 12 bases. CDR1 MDHEN and CDR2 SYDVKM come from the germline V gene. The CDR3 region is CASGNTRETQYF. As DNA, the CDR3 is TGTGCCAGCGGTAACACCAGGGAGACCCAGTACTTC.

V gene TRBV12-3 or TRBV12-4 combines with J gene TRBJ2-1; 8 bases fit TRBD2. The CDR3 extends over 14 amino acids. J lost 7 bases, V lost 6 bases, and 8 bases had no gene match. For the CDR3, the DNA is TGTGCCAGCAGGTGGACTAGCCAGTGGAATGAGCAGTTCTTC. Translation: CASRWTSQWNEQFF.

The V call is TRBV28, the J call TRBJ2-3, with D possibly called TRBD1 or TRBD2 (5 bases each). Germline CDR1 MDHEN, CDR2 SYDVKM. This CDR3 has 14 residues. Trimming removed 1 base from V and 6 bases from J, with 11 bases in between. In nucleotides, the CDR3 is TGTGCCAGCAGTTTATTCGGGGCCGGGGATACGCAGTATTTT. This gives the protein CASSLFGAGDTQYF. Full variable domain (outside the CDR3, taken from reference TRBV28 and TRBJ2-3): DVKVTQSSRYLVKRTGEKVFLECVQDMDHENMFWYRQDPGLGLRLIYFSYDVKMKEKGDIPEGYSVSREKKERFSLILESASTNQTSMYLCASSLFGAGDTQYFGPGTRLTVL.

This clonotype was seen only a few times. DNA of the CDR3: TGTGCCAGCAGTTACTCGAGGGGACTAGCGGGAACTCCCTACGAGCAGTACTTC. It encodes CASSYSRGLAGTPYEQYF. The chain carries TRBV6-5 and TRBJ2-7; 13 bases align to TRBD2. The CDR3 is made up of 18 amino acids. Germline V gene lookup returns CDR1 MNHEY and CDR2 SVGAGI. The trim removed 0 bases at V and 2 bases at J, leaving 7 bases unmatched.

There are a few counts of this clonotype. The genes are TRBV28 and TRBJ1-1; D unresolved. From germline, CDR1 is MDHEN and CDR2 SYDVKM. The CDR3 is 15 residues long. V gave up 1 base and J gave up 0 bases, with 9 bases separating them. CDR3 in DNA: TGTGCCAGCAGTTTATTTTCCTATTTGAACACTGAAGCTTTCTTT. Protein product: CASSLFSYLNTEAFF.

Concerning this clonotype itself: One end of the junction does not line up with germline, which may come from a read error. V gene TRBV28 combines with J gene TRBJ1-3; the D gene is possibly TRBD1 (5 bases). Per the germline V gene, CDR1 is MDHEN and CDR2 is SYDVKM. The CDR3 is 14 residues long. CDR3 amino acids: CASSFWGNGYTIYF. The DNA of the CDR3 is TGTGCCAGCAGTTTTTGGGGGAATGGATACACCATATATTTT.

A few counts support this clonotype. The chain's CDR3 is CATSTRLADGIDEQFF. The CDR3 DNA is TGTGCCACCAGCACTAGACTAGCGGACGGGATCGATGAGCAGTTCTTC. The chain carries TRBV15 and TRBJ2-1; the match to TRBD2 covers 9 bases. The CDR3 runs 16 residues. Germline-derived CDR1 and CDR2 are LNHNV and YYDKDF (reference sequence). V lost 4 bases to trimming and J lost 8 bases; unmatched junction nucleotides: 12.